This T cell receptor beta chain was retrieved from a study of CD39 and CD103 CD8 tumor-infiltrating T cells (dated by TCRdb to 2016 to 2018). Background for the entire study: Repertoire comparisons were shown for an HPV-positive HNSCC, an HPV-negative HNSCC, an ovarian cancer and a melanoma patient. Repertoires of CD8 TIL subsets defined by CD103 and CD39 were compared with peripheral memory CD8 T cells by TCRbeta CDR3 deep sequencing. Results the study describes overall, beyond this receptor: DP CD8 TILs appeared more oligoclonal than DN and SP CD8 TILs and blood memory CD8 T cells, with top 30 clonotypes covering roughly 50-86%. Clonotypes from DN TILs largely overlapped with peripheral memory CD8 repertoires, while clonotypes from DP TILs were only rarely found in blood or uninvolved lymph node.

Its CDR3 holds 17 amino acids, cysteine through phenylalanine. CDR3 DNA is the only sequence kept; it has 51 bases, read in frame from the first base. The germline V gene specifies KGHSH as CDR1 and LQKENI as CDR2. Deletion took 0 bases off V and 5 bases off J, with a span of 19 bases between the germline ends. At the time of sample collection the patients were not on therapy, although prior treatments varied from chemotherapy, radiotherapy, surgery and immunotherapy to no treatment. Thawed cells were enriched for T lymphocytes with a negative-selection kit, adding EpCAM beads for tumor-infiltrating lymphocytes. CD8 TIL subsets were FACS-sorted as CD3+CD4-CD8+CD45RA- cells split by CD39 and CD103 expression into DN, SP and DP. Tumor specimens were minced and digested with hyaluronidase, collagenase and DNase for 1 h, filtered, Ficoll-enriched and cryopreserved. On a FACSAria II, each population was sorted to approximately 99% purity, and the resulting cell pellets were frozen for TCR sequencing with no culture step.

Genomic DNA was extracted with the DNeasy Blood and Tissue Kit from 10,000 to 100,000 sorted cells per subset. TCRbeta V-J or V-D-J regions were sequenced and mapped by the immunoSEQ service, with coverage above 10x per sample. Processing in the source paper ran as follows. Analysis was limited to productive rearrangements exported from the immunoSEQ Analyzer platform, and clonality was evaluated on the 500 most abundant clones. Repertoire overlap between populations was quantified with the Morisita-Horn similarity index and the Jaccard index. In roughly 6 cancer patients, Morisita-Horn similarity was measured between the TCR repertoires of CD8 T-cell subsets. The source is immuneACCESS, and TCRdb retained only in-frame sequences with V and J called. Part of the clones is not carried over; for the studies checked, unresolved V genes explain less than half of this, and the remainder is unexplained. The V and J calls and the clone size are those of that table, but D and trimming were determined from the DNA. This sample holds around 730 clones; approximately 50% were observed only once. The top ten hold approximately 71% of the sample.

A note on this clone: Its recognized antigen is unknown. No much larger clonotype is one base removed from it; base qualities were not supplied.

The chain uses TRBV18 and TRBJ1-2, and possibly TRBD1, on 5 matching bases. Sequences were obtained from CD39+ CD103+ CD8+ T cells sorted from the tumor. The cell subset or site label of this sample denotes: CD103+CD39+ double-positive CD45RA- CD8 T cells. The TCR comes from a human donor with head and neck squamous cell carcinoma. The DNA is TGTGCCAGCTCACCACCTTCGTCTCCCGGGGGGAGGTATGGCTACACCTTC. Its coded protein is CASSPPSSPGGRYGYTF.